The source of this T cell receptor beta chain is a study of T cells in localized non-small cell lung cancer (dated by TCRdb to 2018 to 2021). Background for the entire study: The study analyzed T cell repertoires of 200 to 300 early-stage NSCLC patients, comparing tumors and uninvolved tumor-adjacent lungs. NSCLC patients had a mean age of approximately 70 years, and fewer than 150 were male and about 110 female. The cohort was made up of hundreds of treatment-naive NSCLC patients whose localized lung tumors had been resected.

From cysteine to phenylalanine, the CDR3 is 14 amino acids long. Solely the CDR3 DNA is kept, with 42 bases framed from the first base. As encoded in the germline V gene, CDR1 is SGHDN while CDR2 is FVKESK. V loses 4 bases, J loses 4 bases, and the germline ends lie 11 bases apart. The immunoSEQ Assay was used to sequence TCR beta CDR3 regions from DNA. The original methods were these. To compute T cell density, TCR beta template counts were normalized to usable DNA, which was estimated by amplifying housekeeping genes. Richness was estimated using the preseqR package, with extrapolation to 400,000 templates for PBMC samples and to 120,000 templates for tissue samples. Clonality was defined by subtracting Pielou's evenness from one. Differential abundance testing on productive amino-acid clonotypes, with a minimum total count of 5 and an alpha of 0.1, was used to identify tissue-enriched TCRs. The Jaccard Index and the Morisita Overlap Index were used to quantify repertoire overlap between compartments. GLIPH clustered TCR beta CDR3s with public tetramer-defined viral CDR3s; viral motifs required at least three viral sequences plus V-gene enrichment. TCRdb retrieved this table from immuneACCESS and kept in-frame rearrangements only. Not all clones are present; in checked studies, unresolved V genes account for under half, and no reason is known for the remainder. V and J calls and clone size come straight from that table; D and trimming were deduced from the DNA. The sample contains some 2,500 clones, roughly 29% of them found a single time. Together, the top ten hold around 7.6% of the sample.

Turning to this clone: Its specific antigen is unknown. The record has no base qualities; no much larger clone is one base away.

On the study overall, not on this receptor specifically: Because the study design was exploratory, TCR variables were selected using unadjusted p-values without false-discovery rate correction. A median of around 57 of the top 100 tumor clones were detected in paired uninvolved adjacent lung, and some 29 of these tumor clones were also found among the top 100 clones of the paired uninvolved adjacent lung. The highest T cell clonality was observed in uninvolved tumor-adjacent lung, where clonality exceeded that of tumor, suggesting that antigenic responses were more focused in uninvolved tumor-adjacent lung. Longer overall survival was associated with higher T cell density in blood, whereas shorter survival was associated with higher clonality in adjacent lung. Because multi-region tumor sequencing was not done, intratumor heterogeneity could not be ruled out.

Uninvolved adjacent lung was obtained at least 2 cm from the tumor margin, and the absence of atypia was confirmed by two independent pathologists. At diagnosis, peripheral blood, uninvolved tumor-adjacent lung and tumor were collected and were preserved as a mix of fresh-frozen and FFPE material. This receptor was taken from a man between 40 and 70 years old with stage I lung adenocarcinoma. The source material was normal lung tissue next to the tumor, sampled before any cancer treatment. The V gene is TRBV14 and the J gene is TRBJ1-3, with a weak D call of TRBD1 (5 bases match). Read as DNA, the sequence is TGTGCCAGCAGCCGAGGGACCTCCGGAAACACCATATATTTT. The resulting protein is CASSRGTSGNTIYF.